The clone carrying this T cell receptor (beta chain) showed up just a few times. Its antigen remains unidentified. Trimming cost V 4 bases and J 1 base; bases outside gene matches: 3. CDR3 size: 14 residues. CDR1 is SGHAT, CDR2 FQNNGV, per germline. The source of the sample is a study of response to subunit inactivated influenza vaccine. General study results and limits: There was a suggestion from the authors that each seasonal influenza vaccination recruits few new T cells.

TCRdb processed the RT-PCR reads anew with MiXCR; each CDR3 protein has one entry. The sample consists of 710,000 or so distinct CDR3 sequences, about a sixth of them appearing once. The sequence was obtained from a man aged 50-60 years who received an inactivated influenza vaccine. This chain joins TRBV11-2 and TRBJ2-5; 7 positions match TRBD1. Sequencing was performed on PBMCs from blood, taken 11 to 12 days after vaccination. The CDR3: CASSYNRGQETQYF. CDR3 nucleotide sequence: TGTGCCAGCAGCTACAACAGGGGCCAAGAGACCCAGTACTTC. The variable domain in full, with the rest retrieved from reference TRBV11-2 and TRBJ2-5, is EAGVAQSPRYKIIEKRQSVAFWCNPISGHATLYWYQQILGQGPKLLIQFQNNGVVDDSQLPKDRFSAERLKGVDSTLKIQPAKLEDSAVYLCASSYNRGQETQYFGPGTRLLVL.